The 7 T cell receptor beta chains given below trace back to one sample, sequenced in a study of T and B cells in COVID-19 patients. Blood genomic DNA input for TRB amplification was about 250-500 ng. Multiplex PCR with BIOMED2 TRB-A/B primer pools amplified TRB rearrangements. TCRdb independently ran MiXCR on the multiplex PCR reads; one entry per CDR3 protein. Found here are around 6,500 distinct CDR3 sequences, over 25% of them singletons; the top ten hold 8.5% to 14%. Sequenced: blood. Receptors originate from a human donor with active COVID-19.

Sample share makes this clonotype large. Here the CDR3 DNA reads TGTGCCAGCAGCCTAAATACAGGGGGCCATGGCTACACCTTC. Its protein is CASSLNTGGHGYTF. The chain joins TRBV27 to TRBJ1-2; 9 nucleotides align to TRBD1. The CDR3 loop spans 14 amino acids. Germline V lookup: CDR1 MNHEY, CDR2 SMNVEV (reference sequence). J gave up 6 bases and V 6 bases, and 8 bases lay outside the gene matches.

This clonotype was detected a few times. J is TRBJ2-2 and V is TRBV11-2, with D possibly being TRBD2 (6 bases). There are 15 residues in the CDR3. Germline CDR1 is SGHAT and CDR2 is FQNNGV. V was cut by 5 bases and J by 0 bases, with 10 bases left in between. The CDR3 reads CASSPPSANTGELFF. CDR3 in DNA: TGTGCCAGCAGCCCCCCTAGCGCGAACACCGGGGAGCTGTTTTTT.

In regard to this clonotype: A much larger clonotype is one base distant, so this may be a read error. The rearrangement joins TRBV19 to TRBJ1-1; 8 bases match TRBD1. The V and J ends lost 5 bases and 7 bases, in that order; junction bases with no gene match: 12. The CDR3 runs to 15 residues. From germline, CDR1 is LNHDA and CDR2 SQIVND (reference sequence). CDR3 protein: CASSSGQGLGVEAFF. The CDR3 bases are TGTGCCAGTAGTTCCGGACAGGGACTAGGCGTTGAAGCTTTCTTT.

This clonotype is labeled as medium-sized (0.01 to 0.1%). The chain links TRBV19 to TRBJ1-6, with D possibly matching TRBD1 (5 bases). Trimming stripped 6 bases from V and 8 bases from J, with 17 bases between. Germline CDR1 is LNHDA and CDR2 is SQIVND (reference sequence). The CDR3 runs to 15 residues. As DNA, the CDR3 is TGTGCCAGTAGCCCCTCGGGGCAGATGGATTCACCCCTCCACTTT. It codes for CASSPSGQMDSPLHF.

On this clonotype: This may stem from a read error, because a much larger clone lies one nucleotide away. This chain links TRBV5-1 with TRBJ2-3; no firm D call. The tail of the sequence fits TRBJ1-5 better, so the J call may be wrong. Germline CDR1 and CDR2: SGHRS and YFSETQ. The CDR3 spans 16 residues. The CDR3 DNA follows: TGTGCCAGCAGCTTGACTAGCGGGTCTCCCACAGATACGCAGCATTTT. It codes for CASSLTSGSPTDTQHF.

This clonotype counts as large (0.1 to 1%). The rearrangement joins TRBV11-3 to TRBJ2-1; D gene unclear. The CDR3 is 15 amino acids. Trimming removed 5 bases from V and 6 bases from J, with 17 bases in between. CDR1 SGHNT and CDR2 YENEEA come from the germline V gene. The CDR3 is CASSTAPAYPNEQFF. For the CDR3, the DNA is TGTGCCAGCAGCACCGCCCCGGCCTACCCCAATGAGCAGTTCTTC.

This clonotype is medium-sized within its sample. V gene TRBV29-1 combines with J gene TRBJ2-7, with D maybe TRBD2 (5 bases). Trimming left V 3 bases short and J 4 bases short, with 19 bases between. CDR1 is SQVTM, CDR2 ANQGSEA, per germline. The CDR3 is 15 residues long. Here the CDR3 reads CSVDSGRDSSYEQYF. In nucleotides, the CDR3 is TGCAGCGTTGATTCGGGAAGGGATAGCTCTTACGAGCAGTACTTC.